This T cell receptor (beta chain) was sequenced for a study of T cells after yellow fever vaccination. Study overall: Those fractions that held only low numbers of cells were prepared using the SMART-Seq v4 Ultra Low Input RNA kit. The study's findings and limits: Most primary-vaccination clones reappeared after the booster (just under 98% CD4, 75% to 90% CD8). Abundant clonotypes from the bulk population could contaminate FACS-sorted repertoires.

V shed 0 bases and J shed 7 bases, with 13 bases lying between them. This CDR3 region has 15 residues. A few counts support this clonotype. Its antigen is as yet unknown. 5'RACE template switching generated TCR cDNA, adding a universal primer site and UMIs. TCRdb re-called the 5' RACE reads with MiXCR, one entry per CDR3 protein. The table includes about 130,000 distinct CDR3 sequences, 6.6% detected once. This receptor was obtained from a man aged 30 to 39 who received the YFV17D yellow fever vaccine. V gene TRBV23-1 combines with J gene TRBJ1-5; no firm D call. TRBV23-1 is designated an ORF whose function remains uncertain. The specimen comprised CD4+ T cells sorted from PBMCs, sampled 10 days after the yellow fever booster vaccination. CDR3: CASSQSSWGGQPQHF. CDR3 in DNA: TGCGCCAGCAGTCAATCGAGCTGGGGAGGACAGCCCCAGCATTTT.